Listed here are 15 T cell receptor beta chains from one sample, sequenced in a study of T cell responses to AZD1222 COVID-19 vaccine. Measured with immunoSEQ multiplex PCR; TCRdb has only the in-frame clones, and not every one. The table records roughly 150,000 clones, roughly 92% of them present only once. The starting material was peripheral blood, obtained on day 0 of AZD1222 vaccination. The receptors originated from an adult in good health.

The V and J genes are TRBV19 and TRBJ1-4; no clear D. Trimming cost V 10 bases and J 7 bases, with 16 bases left between them. The CDR3 is 13 residues long. In germline, CDR1 is LNHDA, CDR2 SQIVND (reference sequence). The DNA of the CDR3 is TGTGCCACCCTCCGTCCGGGAGCTGAAAAACTGTTTTTT. This codes for CATLRPGAEKLFF.

V usage is TRBV4-1 and J usage is TRBJ2-5; 11 bases fit TRBD2. This CDR3 has 18 amino acids. The germline CDR1 and CDR2 sequences are MGHRA and YSYEKL. J gave up 5 bases and V 2 bases, and 13 bases lay outside the gene matches. CDR3 DNA: TGCGCCAGCAGCCAAACCAACATGGGACTAGCGGTGGGGGAGACCCAGTACTTC. Protein sequence: CASSQTNMGLAVGETQYF.

This chain joins TRBV19 and TRBJ1-6; the D gene is possibly TRBD1 (5 bases). V gave up 8 bases and J gave up 4 bases, with 15 bases separating them. In germline, CDR1 is LNHDA, CDR2 SQIVND (reference sequence). The CDR3 loop spans 15 amino acids. In nucleotides, the CDR3 is TGTGCCAGTTCCCTAAGGGGAGTTTATAATTCACCCCTCCACTTT. Amino acid sequence: CASSLRGVYNSPLHF.

The V gene is TRBV6-2 or TRBV6-3, the J gene TRBJ1-1; no firm D call. Germline V gene sequence: CDR1 MNHEY, CDR2 SVGEGT. This CDR3 comprises 14 residues. Trimming stripped 2 bases from V and 1 base from J, with 8 bases between. The CDR3 nucleotides are TGTGCCAGCAGTTACCTAGAAAAGAACACTGAAGCTTTCTTT. Translating it yields CASSYLEKNTEAFF.

The chain has TRBV4-2 and TRBJ2-4, with D perhaps TRBD1 or TRBD2 (5 bases each). From germline, CDR1 is LGHNA and CDR2 YNFKEQ. The V end lost 0 bases, the J end lost 0 bases, and 15 bases lay between the germline ends. The CDR3 consists of 18 residues. CDR3 sequence (DNA): TGTGCCAGCAGCCAAGATATTTGGGACCTTTTAGCCAAAAACATTCAGTACTTC. This gives the protein CASSQDIWDLLAKNIQYF.

In its sample, this clone was seen once. The chain employs TRBV11-1 and TRBJ2-1; possible D gene TRBD1, 5 bases. The CDR3 is 15 residues long. Germline loops: CDR1 SGHAT, CDR2 FQDESV (reference sequence). V was trimmed by 8 bases and J by 6 bases, leaving 20 bases between them. CDR3 region: CASQGGVLQGNEQFF. The CDR3 DNA reads TGTGCCAGCCAAGGCGGAGTCCTTCAGGGCAATGAGCAGTTCTTC.

The J gene is TRBJ1-2, the V gene TRBV10-1; D uncertain. V dropped 3 bases and J dropped 8 bases, with 16 bases sitting between them. CDR1 and CDR2 from the germline V gene are WNHNN and SYGVQD (reference sequence). The CDR3 is 14 residues long. The CDR3 loop is CASSDSGPREGYTF. CDR3 coding DNA: TGCGCCAGCAGTGATTCCGGGCCCCGGGAAGGCTACACCTTC.

The count of this clone is one. The chain couples TRBV7-2 to TRBJ2-2; D gene uncertain. The CDR3 totals 16 residues. From germline, CDR1 is SGHTA and CDR2 FQGNSA. Trimming cost V 1 base and J 5 bases, with 14 bases left between them. For the CDR3, the DNA is TGTGCCAGCAGCTTAGAACCCCCCGGTTTAACCGGGGAGCTGTTTTTT. Translating gives CASSLEPPGLTGELFF.

This clone is medium-sized by share. The chain links TRBV4-2 to TRBJ1-4; maybe TRBD1 (5 bases). The germline CDR1 and CDR2 sequences are LGHNA and YNFKEQ. The V and J ends lost 0 bases and 5 bases respectively, with 16 bases between them. CDR3 length: 17 residues. In DNA, the CDR3 is TGTGCCAGCAGCCAAGACGGAGGGACTTCCGGCAATGAAAAACTGTTTTTT. This codes for CASSQDGGTSGNEKLFF.

The chain carries TRBV13 and TRBJ2-3; no reliable D call. Trimming removed 4 bases at V and 3 bases at J, with 5 bases between. Germline assignment: CDR1 PRHDT and CDR2 FYEKMQ (reference sequence). The CDR3 length is 12 residues. This CDR3 reads CASSSGTDTQYF. The CDR3 coding sequence is TGTGCCAGCAGCTCCGGAACAGATACGCAGTATTTT.

This clone was detected once. The chain links TRBV30 to TRBJ1-3; TRBD1 agrees at 8 bases. This CDR3 is 17 amino acids long. The junction had 12 bases not matched to a gene; V was cut back by 4 bases and J by 1 base. Looked up from germline, CDR1 is GTSNPN and CDR2 is SVGIG (reference sequence). CDR3 in DNA: TGTGCCTGGAACCCGGTAGGGGACAGGCTTTCTGGAAACACCATATATTTT. Encoded protein: CAWNPVGDRLSGNTIYF.

The rearrangement uses TRBV4-2 and TRBJ1-6, with D tentatively TRBD1 (6 bases). There are 12 residues in the CDR3. Looked up from germline, CDR1 is LGHNA and CDR2 is YNFKEQ. V was pared by 1 base and J by 16 bases, with 11 bases between. CDR3 in DNA: TGTGCCAGCAGCCAAGGGAGGGGGATTCTCCACTTT. Its translation is CASSQGRGILHF.

The chain joins TRBV30 to TRBJ2-3; 9 bases line up with TRBD1. V lost 3 bases to trimming and J lost 6 bases; unmatched junction nucleotides: 7. CDR1 is GTSNPN, CDR2 SVGIG, per germline (reference sequence). This CDR3 has 14 amino acids. The CDR3 bases are TGTGCCTGGAGCGCGGGACAGGGTATCGATACGCAGTATTTT. This translates into CAWSAGQGIDTQYF.

The rearrangement links TRBV15 to TRBJ1-4, with TRBD1 identical over 8 bases. This CDR3 comprises 17 residues. With 5 bases clipped from V and 0 bases from J, the junction kept 8 bases outside the gene matches. The V gene's germline CDR1 is LNHNV and CDR2 YYDKDF (reference sequence). CDR3 DNA sequence: TGTGCCACCAGCGGTCACGCAGGGGGCGCAACTAATGAAAAACTGTTTTTT. Its protein product is CATSGHAGGATNEKLFF.

The J gene is TRBJ1-1, the V gene TRBV3-1 (or the pseudogene TRBV3-2); D not resolved. The germline V gene has CDR1 LGHDT and CDR2 YNNKEL (reference sequence). Trimming removed 6 bases at V and 1 base at J, with 15 bases between. The CDR3 has 15 residues. CDR3 region: CASSPRGVGNTEAFF. DNA of the CDR3: TGTGCCAGCAGTCCGCGCGGGGTGGGGAACACTGAAGCTTTCTTT.